These 26 T cell receptor beta chains were all obtained from the same sample, sequenced in a study of blood T cell repertoires in COVID-19. Profiled with immunoSEQ multiplex PCR; TCRdb holds only in-frame clones, not every one. The data contain 70,000 or so clones, roughly 90% of them singletons. The specimen sequenced was peripheral blood. These receptors were collected from a man aged 50-59 years with acute or convalescent COVID-19.

The V call is TRBV7-9, the J call TRBJ2-1, with 7 bases aligning to TRBD2. The length of the CDR3 is 14 residues. V lost 6 bases to trimming and J lost 3 bases; unmatched junction nucleotides: 5. Per the germline V gene, CDR1 is SEHNR and CDR2 is FQNEAQ (reference sequence). The CDR3 sequence is CASSRGDYYNEQFF. CDR3 coding DNA: TGTGCCAGCAGTCGCGGGGACTACTACAATGAGCAGTTCTTC.

CDR3 sequence reads: CASSPRTGVNYGYTF. The CDR3 DNA sequence: TGTGCCAGCAGTCCGAGGACAGGGGTGAACTATGGCTACACCTTC. The chain links TRBV27 to TRBJ1-2, with 9 nucleotides matching TRBD1. J was trimmed by 2 bases and V by 5 bases; bases with no gene match: 6. Looked up from germline, CDR1 is MNHEY and CDR2 is SMNVEV (reference sequence). The CDR3 is 15 residues long.

The chain links TRBV5-4 to TRBJ2-7, with a possible D match to TRBD1 (6 bases). The V end lost 4 bases, the J end lost 0 bases, and 17 bases lay between the germline ends. The germline V gene has CDR1 SGHNT and CDR2 YYREEE (reference sequence). The CDR3 loop spans 16 amino acids. The CDR3 reads CASSRTARTVSYEQYF. CDR3 nucleotides: TGTGCCAGCAGCCGGACAGCCAGGACCGTCTCCTACGAGCAGTACTTC.

The V and J genes are TRBV10-1 and TRBJ2-2; 8 bases map to TRBD2. V was clipped by 6 bases and J by 6 bases; unmatched bases: 6. Per germline, CDR1 WNHNN and CDR2 SYGVQD (reference sequence). The CDR3 is made up of 14 amino acids. CDR3 coding DNA: TGCGCCAGCAGCGGACTAGCCGGGTCCGGGGAGCTGTTTTTT. Translating it yields CASSGLAGSGELFF.

This chain joins TRBV29-1 and TRBJ1-1, with D possibly TRBD1 on 6 matching bases. Between the trimmed V and J ends, which lost 7 bases and 4 bases, there was a span of 19 bases. The CDR3 runs 14 residues. Germline V gene data show CDR1 as SQVTM and CDR2 as ANQGSEA. CDR3 protein: CSARGGRVATEAFF. Here the CDR3 DNA reads TGCAGCGCTCGGGGGGGCAGGGTTGCCACTGAAGCTTTCTTT.

V usage is TRBV4-2 and J usage is TRBJ2-7; a weak D match, TRBD2 (6 bases). Germline CDR1 and CDR2: LGHNA and YNFKEQ. The CDR3 runs to 18 residues. The V end lost 0 bases, the J end lost 0 bases, and 18 bases lay between the germline ends. In DNA, the CDR3 is TGTGCCAGCAGCCAAGATCAGAACGGGGGATTAACCTCCTACGAGCAGTACTTC. As protein: CASSQDQNGGLTSYEQYF.

The V and J genes are TRBV6-5 and TRBJ1-2; D unresolved. The CDR3 contains 14 residues. Germline CDR1 is MNHEY and CDR2 is SVGAGI. Trimming stripped 5 bases from V and 3 bases from J, with 13 bases between. The CDR3 here is CASSRGQADYGYTF. DNA of the CDR3: TGTGCCAGCAGTCGCGGGCAGGCTGACTATGGCTACACCTTC.

The chain employs TRBV7-2 and TRBJ1-5; D possibly corresponds to TRBD1 (5 bases). CDR1 and CDR2 from the germline V gene are SGHTA and FQGNSA. The CDR3 runs to 13 residues. The V end was cut by 6 bases, the J end by 6 bases, with 12 bases between. The CDR3 here is CASSPGMGQPQHF. The CDR3 DNA sequence: TGTGCCAGCAGTCCAGGGATGGGTCAGCCCCAGCATTTT.

The rearrangement links TRBV12-3 or TRBV12-4 to TRBJ1-5; D possibly corresponds to TRBD1 (5 bases). CDR3 length: 12 amino acids. The V end was cut by 11 bases, the J end by 2 bases, with 10 bases between. The CDR3 sequence is CAPRGGNQPQHF. The CDR3 DNA is TGTGCCCCCCGGGGGGGCAATCAGCCCCAGCATTTT.

This clone came up once. This chain joins TRBV12-3 or TRBV12-4 and TRBJ1-2; weak D call: TRBD1 (6 bases). The CDR3 has 12 residues. Trimming took 5 bases from V and 7 from J, leaving 11 bases between them. CDR3 amino acids: CASSLDRRGYTF. CDR3 DNA: TGTGCCAGCAGTCTAGACAGGCGTGGCTACACCTTC.

The chain is built from TRBV6-4 and TRBJ1-5, with D maybe TRBD1 (5 bases). Trimming took off 5 bases at V and 2 bases at J, with 13 bases between the two ends. Germline CDR1 MRHNA, CDR2 SNTAGT. The CDR3 contains 15 residues. This CDR3 reads CASSLDSGGNQPQHF. CDR3 DNA: TGTGCCAGCAGTCTGGACTCGGGGGGCAATCAGCCCCAGCATTTT.

This sequence joins TRBV19 and TRBJ2-1; 8 bases are shared with TRBD1. V shed 4 bases and J 7 bases; nucleotides not matched to a gene: 9. The CDR3 length is 15 residues. Germline V CDR1 and CDR2: LNHDA, SQIVND (reference sequence). Here the CDR3 reads CASSTYRTGQNEQFF. The CDR3 DNA sequence: TGTGCCAGTAGTACTTATCGGACAGGGCAAAATGAGCAGTTCTTC.

The gene calls are TRBV19 and TRBJ1-2; D call uncertain. Germline CDR1 is LNHDA and CDR2 is SQIVND (reference sequence). This CDR3 is 13 amino acids long. V lost 6 bases to trimming and J lost 8 bases, with 16 bases between them. CDR3 region: CASSHSQVKGYTF. As DNA, the CDR3 is TGTGCCAGTAGCCACAGCCAAGTAAAGGGCTACACCTTC.

The rearrangement uses TRBV18 and TRBJ2-5; a weak D match, TRBD2 (5 bases). This CDR3 has 13 amino acids. Trimming cost V 1 base and J 5 bases, with 8 bases left between them. CDR1 is KGHSH, CDR2 LQKENI, per germline. The CDR3 loop is CASSPQDSETQYF. The CDR3 DNA follows: TGTGCCAGCTCACCACAGGACTCGGAGACCCAGTACTTC.

The genes are TRBV7-2 and TRBJ2-7; tentative D call: TRBD2 (6 bases). Germline V gene lookup returns CDR1 SGHTA and CDR2 FQGNSA. V was pared by 5 bases and J by 2 bases, with 13 bases between. The CDR3 has 14 amino acids. CDR3 in DNA: TGTGCCAGCAGCCCGAGCGGGTCCCCCTACGAGCAGTACTTC. Translating it yields CASSPSGSPYEQYF.

V and J are TRBV28 and TRBJ1-5; 10 bases align to TRBD1. There are 15 residues in the CDR3. From germline, CDR1 is MDHEN and CDR2 SYDVKM. The junction had 4 bases not matched to a gene; V was cut back by 5 bases and J by 3 bases. CDR3 sequence (DNA): TGTGCCAGCAGTCAGACAGGGGGCAACAATCAGCCCCAGCATTTT. Translated, it gives CASSQTGGNNQPQHF.

The chain carries TRBV5-4 and TRBJ2-5, with 9 bases fitting TRBD1. The junction had 13 bases not matched to a gene; V was cut back by 3 bases and J by 4 bases. There are 17 residues in the CDR3. Germline V lookup: CDR1 SGHNT, CDR2 YYREEE (reference sequence). As DNA, the CDR3 is TGTGCCAGCAGCTCTTGGTTTCGGACAGGGGAACGAGAGACCCAGTACTTC. Translated: CASSSWFRTGERETQYF.

The chain is built from TRBV7-2 and TRBJ2-3, with a weak D call TRBD2 (6 bases). CDR1 and CDR2 from the germline V gene are SGHTA and FQGNSA. Trimming cost V 5 bases and J 0 bases, with 18 bases left between them. CDR3 size: 17 residues. The CDR3 nucleotides read TGTGCCAGCAGCCCGGGACCTAGCGCCACTAGCACAGATACGCAGTATTTT. It yields the protein CASSPGPSATSTDTQYF. The entire variable domain, with the rest obtained from reference TRBV7-2 and TRBJ2-3, is as follows: GAGVSQSPSNKVTEKGKDVELRCDPISGHTALYWYRQSLGQGLEFLIYFQGNSAPDKSGLPSDRFSAERTGGSVSTLTIQRTQQEDSAVYLCASSPGPSATSTDTQYFGPGTRLTVL.

This clone was counted only a few times. The V and J genes are TRBV6-2 or TRBV6-3 and TRBJ2-1, with 8 bases that match TRBD1. Germline loops: CDR1 MNHEY, CDR2 SVGEGT. The CDR3 loop spans 14 amino acids. J gave up 8 bases and V 4 bases, and 7 bases lay outside the gene matches. As DNA, the CDR3 is TGTGCCAGCAGTTCGGGACAGGTAGTTTATGAGCAGTTCTTC. The encoded protein is CASSSGQVVYEQFF.

This chain uses TRBV24-1 with TRBJ2-1, with TRBD2 matching 7 bases. The trim removed 0 bases at V and 0 bases at J, leaving 4 bases unmatched. The CDR3 length is 17 residues. CDR1 is KGHDR and CDR2 is SFDVKD in the germline V gene. CDR3 in amino acids: CATSDLRGGSSYNEQFF. The CDR3 bases are TGTGCCACCAGTGATTTGCGGGGCGGGAGCTCCTACAATGAGCAGTTCTTC.

Written as DNA, the CDR3 is TGCGCCAGCACAGTTCGGGTGGGTACTGAAGCTTTCTTT. It yields the protein CASTVRVGTEAFF. This rearrangement joins TRBV10-2 to TRBJ1-1; D is undetermined. CDR1 and CDR2 (germline): WSHSY, SAAADI. The CDR3 extends over 13 amino acids. V dropped 7 bases and J dropped 5 bases, with 14 bases sitting between them.

The chain combines TRBV28 with TRBJ2-2; 12 bases are shared with TRBD2. The CDR3 loop spans 16 amino acids. The J segment lost 6 bases and the V segment lost 0 bases, leaving 2 bases of the junction unmatched. The germline gives CDR1 MDHEN, CDR2 SYDVKM. This CDR3 is CASSLWASGRAGELFF. For the CDR3, the DNA is TGTGCCAGCAGTTTATGGGCTAGCGGGAGGGCCGGGGAGCTGTTTTTT.

This chain's CDR3 is CASSLVFGDNTGELFF. CDR3 nucleotide sequence: TGTGCCAGCAGCTTGGTTTTCGGGGATAACACCGGGGAGCTGTTTTTT. This sequence joins TRBV7-9 and TRBJ2-2, with D maybe TRBD2 (5 bases). Trimming removed 3 bases at V and 2 bases at J, with 13 bases between. The CDR3 covers 16 residues. CDR1 and CDR2 from the germline V gene are SEHNR and FQNEAQ (reference sequence).

The V and J genes are TRBV27 and TRBJ2-7; 8 positions match TRBD2. Germline V lookup: CDR1 MNHEY, CDR2 SMNVEV (reference sequence). V lost 6 bases to trimming and J lost 5 bases; unmatched junction nucleotides: 18. The CDR3 runs 17 residues. CDR3 coding DNA: TGTGCCAGCAGCTTAAGGTCCTCGACGGGAGGGCCCCACGAGCAGTACTTC. Residues: CASSLRSSTGGPHEQYF.

The rearrangement uses TRBV5-1 and TRBJ2-3; TRBD2 matches at 11 bases. The V and J ends lost 0 bases and 1 base, in that order; junction bases with no gene match: 7. This CDR3 spans 18 amino acids. CDR1 and CDR2 from the germline V gene are SGHRS and YFSETQ. Here the CDR3 DNA reads TGCGCCAGCAGCTTGGCCGGACAACTAGCGGGAGGCACAGATACGCAGTATTTT. Amino acids: CASSLAGQLAGGTDTQYF.

The chain couples TRBV12-5 to TRBJ1-1, with 11 bases identical to TRBD1. The CDR3 consists of 16 residues. The V gene's germline CDR1 is LGHNT and CDR2 FRNRAP. The V segment lost 5 bases and the J segment 4 bases; nucleotides outside the gene matches: 9. CDR3 DNA: TGTGCTAGTGGTCCCGGGACAGGGGGATGGACCACTGAAGCTTTCTTT. Its translation: CASGPGTGGWTTEAFF.